A single sample gave rise to the 20 T cell receptor beta chains below, sequenced in a study of CD8+CD57+ T cells in acquired aplastic anemia. The authors sequenced patients whose flow cytometry had shown CD8+CD57+ cell expansion. According to the study, genomic DNA was the template for TCR beta VDJ and CDR3 profiling. Each CDR3 protein is one row after TCRdb ran MiXCR on the reads. In the table there are around 290,000 distinct CDR3 sequences, around three fifths of which are singletons. What was sequenced was sorted CD4+, CD8+, or CD8+CD57+ T cells (not recorded which) from PBMCs. The source is a human donor with aplastic anemia.

This chain connects TRBV5-1 to TRBJ2-3; possible D gene TRBD1, 6 bases. Germline V gives CDR1 SGHRS, CDR2 YFSETQ. V was trimmed by 4 bases and J by 2 bases, leaving 20 bases between them. The CDR3 runs to 17 residues. The CDR3 protein is CASSMPGAASFTDTQYF. In DNA form, the CDR3 reads TGCGCCAGCAGCATGCCAGGGGCTGCTTCGTTCACAGATACGCAGTATTTT. Variable domain in full (rest from reference TRBV5-1 and TRBJ2-3): KAGVTQTPRYLIKTRGQQVTLSCSPISGHRSVSWYQQTPGQGLQFLFEYFSETQRNKGNFPGRFSGRQFSNSRSEMNVSTLELGDSALYLCASSMPGAASFTDTQYFGPGTRLTVL.

The chain recombines TRBV20-1 with TRBJ2-7; the D gene is possibly TRBD1 (5 bases). Germline-derived CDR1 and CDR2 are DFQATT and SNEGSKA (reference sequence). CDR3 length: 11 amino acids. Trimming left V 5 bases short and J 3 bases short, with 8 bases between. The CDR3 reads CSASGFYEQYF. CDR3 sequence (DNA): TGCAGTGCTTCAGGGTTCTACGAGCAGTACTTC.

This clonotype was observed a single time. The chain has TRBV9 and TRBJ2-5, with 9 bases that match TRBD2. V gave up 0 bases and J gave up 4 bases; unmatched junction bases: 13. This CDR3 is built from 18 residues. Germline lookup yields CDR1 SGDLS and CDR2 YYNGEE. The CDR3: CASSVAASGEVSGETQYF. The CDR3 coding sequence is TGTGCCAGCAGCGTAGCTGCTAGCGGGGAGGTTAGCGGAGAGACCCAGTACTTC.

The J gene is TRBJ2-7, the V gene TRBV15; 8 nucleotides match TRBD2. Losses at the gene ends were 0 bases for V and 6 bases for J; bases not matched to a gene: 10. Germline V gives CDR1 LNHNV, CDR2 YYDKDF (reference sequence). This CDR3 region has 16 residues. In nucleotides, the CDR3 is TGTGCCACCAGCAGAGATGGAGTAGGACTAGCCAGCGAGCAGTACTTC. Translation gives CATSRDGVGLASEQYF. Supplemented by reference TRBV15 and TRBJ2-7, the full variable domain reads DAMVIQNPRYQVTQFGKPVTLSCSQTLNHNVMYWYQQKSSQAPKLLFHYYDKDFNNEADTPDNFQSRRPNTSFCFLDIRSPGLGDTAMYLCATSRDGVGLASEQYFGPGTRLTVT.

This chain links TRBV24-1 with TRBJ2-3; tentative D call: TRBD2 (6 bases). The length of the CDR3 is 16 residues. V lost 4 bases and J 5 bases, leaving 18 bases between the germline ends. Germline V CDR1 and CDR2: KGHDR, SFDVKD. The CDR3, as DNA: TGTGCCACCAGTGACCTCACACCGGGAGCCGTAGATACGCAGTATTTT. It translates to CATSDLTPGAVDTQYF.

This clonotype showed up many times. This sequence joins TRBV7-3 and TRBJ2-5; D is tentatively TRBD1 or TRBD2 (6 bases each). Germline V gives CDR1 SGHTA, CDR2 FQGTGA. There are 13 residues in the CDR3. The V end was cut by 2 bases, the J end by 5 bases, with 9 bases between. Here the CDR3 DNA reads TGTGCCAGCAGCTTAGGGGGGCGGGAGACCCAGTACTTC. It codes for CASSLGGRETQYF.

V is TRBV14 and J is TRBJ2-3, with D hard to call. This CDR3 is 14 amino acids long. Germline V CDR1 and CDR2: SGHDN, FVKESK. V was pared by 2 bases and J by 0 bases, with 6 bases between. CDR3 residues: CASSQQRSTDTQYF. The CDR3 nucleotides are TGTGCCAGCAGCCAACAACGGAGCACAGATACGCAGTATTTT.

The chain recombines TRBV5-8 with TRBJ2-7; the D gene is possibly TRBD2 (5 bases). The CDR3 spans 14 residues. The V end lost 4 bases, the J end lost 3 bases, and 14 bases lay between the germline ends. Per the germline V gene, CDR1 is SGHTS and CDR2 is YDEGEE. CDR3 sequence (DNA): TGTGCCAGCAGCCTCTGGGCCCGGGACTACGAGCAGTACTTC. It specifies CASSLWARDYEQYF.

This clonotype was recorded at least ten times. This sequence joins TRBV3-1 and TRBJ2-5; D is perhaps TRBD2 (5 bases). Trimming shortened V by 0 bases and J by 5 bases, and 16 bases separated the two germline ends. From germline, CDR1 is LGHDT and CDR2 YNNKEL (reference sequence). The length of the CDR3 is 16 residues. This chain's CDR3 is CASSQEVGDLGETQYF. For the CDR3, the DNA is TGTGCCAGCAGCCAAGAGGTGGGAGACTTAGGGGAGACCCAGTACTTC.

The V gene is TRBV20-1, the J gene TRBJ2-3, with 7 bases matching TRBD1. There are 16 residues in the CDR3. Trimming removed 2 bases from V and 3 bases from J; junction bases left unmatched: 11. The V gene's germline CDR1 is DFQATT and CDR2 SNEGSKA (reference sequence). DNA for the CDR3: TGCAGTGCTAGACGACCGACAGGGTGGGGGACAGATACGCAGTATTTT. Translation gives CSARRPTGWGTDTQYF.

This clonotype was picked up many times. This chain uses TRBV5-5 with TRBJ1-1, with a tentative D call TRBD1 (5 bases). CDR3 length equals 14 residues. V was trimmed by 9 bases and J by 2 bases, leaving 17 bases between them. Germline CDR1 reads SGHKS; CDR2 reads YYEKEE (reference sequence). CDR3 amino acids: CATLRGPSNTEAFF. CDR3 coding DNA: TGTGCCACCCTGAGGGGCCCTAGCAACACTGAAGCTTTCTTT.

The rearrangement joins TRBV2 to TRBJ1-2, with D possibly matching TRBD1 (6 bases). Germline CDR1 and CDR2: SNHLY and FYNNEI. The CDR3 sequence is 13 residues long. Trimming shortened V by 9 bases and J by 8 bases, and 19 bases separated the two germline ends. The CDR3 reads CASTGLRTRGYTF. CDR3 nucleotide sequence: TGTGCCAGTACAGGGTTACGAACCCGGGGCTACACCTTC.

The chain carries TRBV9 and TRBJ1-1; D perhaps matches TRBD1 (5 bases). Germline V gives CDR1 SGDLS, CDR2 YYNGEE. Trimming removed 0 bases at V and 2 bases at J, with 11 bases between. The CDR3 totals 15 residues. In nucleotides, the CDR3 is TGTGCCAGCAGCGTAGTGGGGGTTCCTAACACTGAAGCTTTCTTT. Encoded protein: CASSVVGVPNTEAFF. Looking up the rest from reference TRBV9 and TRBJ1-1 gives the full variable domain: DSGVTQTPKHLITATGQRVTLRCSPRSGDLSVYWYQQSLDQGLQFLIQYYNGEERAKGNILERFSAQQFPDLHSELNLSSLELGDSALYFCASSVVGVPNTEAFFGQGTRLTVV.

This clonotype was seen just once. The chain uses TRBV20-1 and TRBJ2-5; tentatively, D is TRBD2 (5 bases). The CDR3 contains 10 residues. Germline V gene sequence: CDR1 DFQATT, CDR2 SNEGSKA (reference sequence). DNA for the CDR3: TGCAGCGGGGACCAAGAGACCCAGTACTTC. It specifies CSGDQETQYF.

This clonotype is a singleton in its sample. This chain links TRBV7-3 with TRBJ2-1; 11 positions match TRBD2. V gave up 1 base and J gave up 4 bases; unmatched junction bases: 6. This CDR3 comprises 17 residues. Germline V gene lookup returns CDR1 SGHTA and CDR2 FQGTGA. The CDR3 loop reads CASSLKGLAGPYNEQFF. As DNA, the CDR3 is TGTGCCAGCAGCTTAAAAGGACTAGCGGGCCCTTACAATGAGCAGTTCTTC.

The chain combines TRBV9 with TRBJ1-5; D may be TRBD1 (6 bases). The germline V gene has CDR1 SGDLS and CDR2 YYNGEE. Trimming took off 0 bases at V and 2 bases at J, with 9 bases between the two ends. The CDR3 covers 15 residues. In DNA form, the CDR3 reads TGTGCCAGCAGCGTAGTGGAGGGGGGCAATCAGCCCCAGCATTTT. The encoded protein is CASSVVEGGNQPQHF.

The rearrangement links TRBV10-3 to TRBJ1-3, with D perhaps TRBD1 (5 bases). Germline V gene data show CDR1 as ENHRY and CDR2 as SYGVKD. Trimming stripped 2 bases from V and 8 bases from J, with 16 bases between. CDR3 length: 15 amino acids. The CDR3, as DNA: TGTGCCATCAGTGAGAAGGGCGGGACCGTGGACACCATATATTTT. It is translated as CAISEKGGTVDTIYF.

V and J are TRBV5-1 and TRBJ2-7; D gene uncertain. Looked up from germline, CDR1 is SGHRS and CDR2 is YFSETQ. Trimming removed 0 bases from V and 3 bases from J, with 10 bases in between. The CDR3 runs to 14 residues. The CDR3 DNA sequence: TGCGCCAGCAGCTTGGAGGCAGAATACTACGAGCAGTACTTC. Its translation is CASSLEAEYYEQYF.

This clonotype occurred once. The genes are TRBV10-3 and TRBJ1-6; D is unresolved. The V end lost 5 bases, the J end lost 0 bases, and 8 bases lay between the germline ends. This CDR3 spans 15 amino acids. Looked up from germline, CDR1 is ENHRY and CDR2 is SYGVKD. The CDR3 DNA reads as TGTGCCATCAGTCAGGACGGCTCCTATAATTCACCCCTCCACTTT. Translating gives CAISQDGSYNSPLHF.

In this sample, this clonotype turned up many times. The chain carries TRBV7-8 and TRBJ2-7; the match to TRBD2 covers 10 bases. The germline CDR1 and CDR2 sequences are SGHVS and FQNEAQ. CDR3 length: 14 amino acids. Losses at the gene ends were 5 bases for V and 6 bases for J; bases not matched to a gene: 7. CDR3 in DNA: TGTGCCAGCAGCCCCCCGGGACTAGCGATCGAGCAGTACTTC. This sequence encodes CASSPPGLAIEQYF.